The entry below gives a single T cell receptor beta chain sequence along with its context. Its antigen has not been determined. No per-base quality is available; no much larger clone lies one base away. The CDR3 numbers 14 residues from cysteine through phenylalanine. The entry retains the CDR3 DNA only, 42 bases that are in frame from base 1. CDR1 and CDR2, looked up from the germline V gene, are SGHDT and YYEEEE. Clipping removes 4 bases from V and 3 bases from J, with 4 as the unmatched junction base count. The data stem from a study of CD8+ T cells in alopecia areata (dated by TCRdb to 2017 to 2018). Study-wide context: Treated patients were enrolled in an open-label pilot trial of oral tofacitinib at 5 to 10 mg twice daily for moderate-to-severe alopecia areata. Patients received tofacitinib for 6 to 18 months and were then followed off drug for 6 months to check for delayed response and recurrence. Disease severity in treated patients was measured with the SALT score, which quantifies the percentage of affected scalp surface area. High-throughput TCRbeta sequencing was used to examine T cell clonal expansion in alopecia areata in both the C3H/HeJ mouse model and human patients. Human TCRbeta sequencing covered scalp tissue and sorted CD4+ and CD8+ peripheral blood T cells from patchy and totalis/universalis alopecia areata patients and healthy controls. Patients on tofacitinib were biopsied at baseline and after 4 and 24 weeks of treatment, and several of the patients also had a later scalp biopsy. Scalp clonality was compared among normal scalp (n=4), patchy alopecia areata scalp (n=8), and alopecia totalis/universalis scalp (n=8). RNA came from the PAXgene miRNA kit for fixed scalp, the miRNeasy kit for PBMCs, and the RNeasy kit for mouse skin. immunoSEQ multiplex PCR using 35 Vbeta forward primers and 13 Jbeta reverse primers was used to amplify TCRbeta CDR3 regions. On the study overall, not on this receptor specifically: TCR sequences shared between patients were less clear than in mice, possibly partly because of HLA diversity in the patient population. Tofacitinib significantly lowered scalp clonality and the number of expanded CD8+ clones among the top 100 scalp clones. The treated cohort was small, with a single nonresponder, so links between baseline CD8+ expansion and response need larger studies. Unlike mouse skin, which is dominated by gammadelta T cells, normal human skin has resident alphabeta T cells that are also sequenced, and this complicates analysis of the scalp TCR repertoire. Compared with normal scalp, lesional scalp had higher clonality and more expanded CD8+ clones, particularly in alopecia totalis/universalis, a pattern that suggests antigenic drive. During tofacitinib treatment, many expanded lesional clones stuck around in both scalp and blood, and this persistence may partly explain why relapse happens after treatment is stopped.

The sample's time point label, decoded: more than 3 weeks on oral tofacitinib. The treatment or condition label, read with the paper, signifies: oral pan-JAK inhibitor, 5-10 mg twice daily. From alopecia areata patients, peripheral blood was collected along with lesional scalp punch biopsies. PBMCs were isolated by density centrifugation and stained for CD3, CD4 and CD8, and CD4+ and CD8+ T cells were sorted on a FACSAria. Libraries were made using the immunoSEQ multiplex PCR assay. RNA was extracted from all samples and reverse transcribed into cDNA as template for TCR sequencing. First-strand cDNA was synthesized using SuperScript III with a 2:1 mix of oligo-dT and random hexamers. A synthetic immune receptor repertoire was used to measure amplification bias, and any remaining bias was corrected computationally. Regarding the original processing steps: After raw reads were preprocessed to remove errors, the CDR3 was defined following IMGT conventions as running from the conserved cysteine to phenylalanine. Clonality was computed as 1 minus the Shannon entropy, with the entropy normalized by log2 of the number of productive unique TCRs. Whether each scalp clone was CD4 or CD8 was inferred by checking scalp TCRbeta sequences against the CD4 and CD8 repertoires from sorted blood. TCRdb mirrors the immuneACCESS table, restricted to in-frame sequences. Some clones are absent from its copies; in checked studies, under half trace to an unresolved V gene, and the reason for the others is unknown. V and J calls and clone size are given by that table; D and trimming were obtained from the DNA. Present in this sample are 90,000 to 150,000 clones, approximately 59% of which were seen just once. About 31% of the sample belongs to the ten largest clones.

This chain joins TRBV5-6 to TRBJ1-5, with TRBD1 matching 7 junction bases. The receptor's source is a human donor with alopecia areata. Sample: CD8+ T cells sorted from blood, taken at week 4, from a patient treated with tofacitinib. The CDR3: CASSAGQPNQPQHF. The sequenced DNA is TGTGCCAGCAGCGCGGGACAGCCCAATCAGCCCCAGCATTTT.